The clone carrying this TCR beta chain has a single count. Its specificity is unknown. Assay used: immunoSEQ multiplex PCR; TCRdb lists only in-frame clones, some missing. The sample has 200,000 or so clones, almost 90% seen once; the top ten hold around 3%. The data derive from a study of cytomegalovirus exposure and HLA in healthy donors. Overall study findings and caveats: A few chains linked to CMV were shown in vitro to be specific for CMV antigens. It was 150 to 200 TCR beta chains that were listed as cytomegalovirus-associated. Cytomegalovirus status was reportedly diagnosed by the classifier with high specificity and sensitivity.

The V gene lost 5 bases and the J gene lost 2 bases, with 19 bases spanning the gap. From germline, CDR1 is SGHVS and CDR2 FQNEAQ. The CDR3 loop spans 16 amino acids. The sequenced sample was PBMCs. The rearrangement joins TRBV7-8 to TRBJ2-7, with D possibly matching TRBD1 (5 bases). The TCR was taken from a woman aged 18-30 years in good health and CMV-seronegative. CDR3 DNA sequence: TGTGCCAGCAGCGATTGGCAGGGTCCTTCGGCCTACGAGCAGTACTTC. Translation gives CASSDWQGPSAYEQYF.